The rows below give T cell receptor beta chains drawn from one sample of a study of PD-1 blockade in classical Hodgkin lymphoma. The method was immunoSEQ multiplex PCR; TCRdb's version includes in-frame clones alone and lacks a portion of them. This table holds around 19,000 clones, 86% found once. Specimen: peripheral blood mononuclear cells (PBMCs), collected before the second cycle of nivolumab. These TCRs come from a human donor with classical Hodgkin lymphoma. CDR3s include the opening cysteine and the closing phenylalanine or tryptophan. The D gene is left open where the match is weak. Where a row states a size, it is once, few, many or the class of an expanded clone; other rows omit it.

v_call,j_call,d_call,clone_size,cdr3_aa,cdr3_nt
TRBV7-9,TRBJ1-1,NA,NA,CASESAMNTEAFF,TGTGCCAGCGAAAGCGCGATGAACACTGAAGCTTTCTTT
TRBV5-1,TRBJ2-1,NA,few,CASSLQMGEQFF,TGCGCCAGCAGCTTGCAAATGGGTGAGCAGTTCTTC
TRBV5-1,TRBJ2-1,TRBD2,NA,CASSLAGYGEGEQFF,TGCGCCAGCAGCTTGGCCGGCTACGGGGAGGGAGAGCAGTTCTTC
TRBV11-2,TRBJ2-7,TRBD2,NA,CASSLVSGDSYEQYF,TGTGCCAGCAGCTTAGTTAGCGGGGACTCCTACGAGCAGTACTTC
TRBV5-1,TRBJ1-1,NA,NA,CASSRDTENTEAFF,TGCGCCAGCAGCCGGGACACCGAGAACACTGAAGCTTTCTTT
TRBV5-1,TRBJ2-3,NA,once,CASSLGTATDTQYF,TGCGCCAGCAGCTTGGGGACAGCCACAGATACGCAGTATTTT
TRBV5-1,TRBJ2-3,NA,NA,CASSQAGQDTQYF,TGCGCCAGCAGTCAAGCGGGTCAAGATACGCAGTATTTT
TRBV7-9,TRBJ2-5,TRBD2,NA,CASSSPSGVRETQYF,TGTGCCAGCAGCTCCCCTAGCGGGGTACGGGAGACCCAGTACTTC
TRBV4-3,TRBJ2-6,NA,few,CASSQDNLGANVLTF,TGCGCCAGCAGCCAAGACAATTTGGGGGCCAACGTCCTGACTTTC
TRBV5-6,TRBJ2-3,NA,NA,CASSIQGRSRDTQYF,TGTGCCAGCAGCATCCAAGGGCGGAGCAGAGATACGCAGTATTTT
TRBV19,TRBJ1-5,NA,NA,CASSSPELHSNQPQHF,TGTGCCAGTAGTAGCCCGGAGCTACATAGCAATCAGCCCCAGCATTTT
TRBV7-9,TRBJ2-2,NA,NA,CASSLGSDTGELFF,TGTGCCAGCAGCTTAGGAAGTGACACCGGGGAGCTGTTTTTT
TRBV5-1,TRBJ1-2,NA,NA,CASSLQDSYGHTF,TGCGCCAGCAGCTTGCAAGACAGCTATGGCCACACCTTC
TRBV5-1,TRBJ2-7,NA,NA,CASSLVQGSYEQYF,TGCGCCAGCAGCTTGGTACAGGGTAGCTACGAGCAGTACTTC
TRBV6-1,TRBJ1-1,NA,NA,CASSAVSGLNTEAFF,TGTGCCAGCAGTGCAGTGTCGGGTTTGAACACTGAAGCTTTCTTT
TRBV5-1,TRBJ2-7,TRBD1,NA,CASSEQGSAEQYF,TGCGCCAGCAGCGAACAGGGGTCCGCCGAGCAGTACTTC
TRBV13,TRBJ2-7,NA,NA,CASSLSGSSYEQYF,TGTGCCAGCAGCTTAAGTGGGAGCTCCTACGAGCAGTACTTC
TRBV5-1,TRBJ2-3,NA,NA,CASSLDQLVDTQYF,TGCGCCAGCAGCTTGGATCAGTTGGTGGATACGCAGTATTTT
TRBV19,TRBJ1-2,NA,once,CASSMQVTNYGYTF,TGTGCCAGTAGTATGCAGGTGACTAACTATGGCTACACCTTC
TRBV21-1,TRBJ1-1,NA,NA,CASSKEVLMNTEAFF,TGTGCCAGCAGCAAAGAGGTCCTTATGAACACTGAAGCTTTCTTT
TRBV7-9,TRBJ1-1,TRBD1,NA,CASSLDRGGTEAFF,TGTGCCAGCAGCTTGGACAGGGGTGGGACTGAAGCTTTCTTT
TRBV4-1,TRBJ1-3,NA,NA,CASSQVGGRGNTIYF,TGCGCCAGCAGCCAAGTCGGGGGCAGGGGAAACACCATATATTTT
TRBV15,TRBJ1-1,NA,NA,CATSRDRGMGTEAFF,TGTGCCACCAGCAGAGATCGGGGGATGGGGACTGAAGCTTTCTTT
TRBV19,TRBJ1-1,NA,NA,CASNERTVGGTEAFF,TGTGCCAGTAACGAAAGGACGGTCGGGGGCACTGAAGCTTTCTTT
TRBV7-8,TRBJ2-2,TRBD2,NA,CASSLIGGGAGELFF,TGTGCCAGCAGCTTAATAGGCGGGGGGGCCGGGGAGCTGTTTTTT
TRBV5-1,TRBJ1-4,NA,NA,CASSSLGTSSEKLFF,TGCGCCAGCAGCTCCCTGGGGACCTCGTCCGAAAAACTGTTTTTT
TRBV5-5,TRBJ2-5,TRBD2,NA,CASSRGTSDVETQYF,TGTGCCAGCAGCCGTGGGACTAGCGACGTAGAGACCCAGTACTTC
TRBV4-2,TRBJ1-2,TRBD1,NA,CASSLGQQSNYGYTF,TGTGCCAGCAGCTTGGGACAGCAATCTAACTATGGCTACACCTTC
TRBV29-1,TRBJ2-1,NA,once,CSTPSYNEQFF,TGCAGCACCCCCTCCTACAATGAGCAGTTCTTC
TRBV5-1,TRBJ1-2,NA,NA,CASSSNVANYGYTF,TGCGCCAGCAGCAGCAACGTAGCTAACTATGGCTACACCTTC
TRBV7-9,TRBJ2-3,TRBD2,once,CASSVASGGGDTQYF,TGTGCCAGCAGCGTGGCTAGCGGGGGGGGAGATACGCAGTATTTT
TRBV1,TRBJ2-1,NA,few,CTSSQEGGDAPNEQFF,TGCACCAGCAGCCAAGAGGGCGGGGACGCGCCCAATGAGCAGTTCTTC
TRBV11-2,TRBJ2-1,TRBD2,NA,CASSLTSGTYNEQFF,TGTGCCAGCAGCTTAACTAGCGGGACCTACAATGAGCAGTTCTTC
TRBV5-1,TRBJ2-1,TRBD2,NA,CASSLGGTSLNEQFF,TGCGCCAGCAGCTTGGGAGGGACTAGCTTAAATGAGCAGTTCTTC
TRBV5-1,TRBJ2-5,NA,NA,CASSLTVETQYF,TGCGCCAGCAGCTTGACCGTAGAGACCCAGTACTTC
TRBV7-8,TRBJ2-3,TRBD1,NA,CASSFTGGLSDTQYF,TGTGCCAGCAGCTTCACAGGGGGCCTGAGCGATACGCAGTATTTT
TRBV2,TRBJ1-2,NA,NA,CASSEKAWTQGQGYGYTF,TGTGCCAGCAGTGAAAAGGCCTGGACACAGGGACAAGGCTATGGCTACACCTTC
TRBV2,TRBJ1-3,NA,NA,CASTADWTGGNTIYF,TGTGCCAGCACCGCGGACTGGACGGGGGGAAACACCATATATTTT
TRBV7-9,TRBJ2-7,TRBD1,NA,CASSSGQGSYEQYF,TGTGCCAGCAGCTCGGGACAGGGGTCCTACGAGCAGTACTTC
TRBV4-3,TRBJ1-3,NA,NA,CASSQDMEDTIYF,TGCGCCAGCAGCCAAGATATGGAGGACACCATATATTTT
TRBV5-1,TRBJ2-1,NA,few,CASSLAGTNYNEQFF,TGCGCCAGCAGCTTGGCCGGGACAAATTACAATGAGCAGTTCTTC
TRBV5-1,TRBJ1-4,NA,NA,CASSSSAFEKLFF,TGCGCCAGCAGTTCGTCGGCTTTTGAAAAACTGTTTTTT
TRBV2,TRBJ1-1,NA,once,CASRRDMPLITEAFF,TGTGCCAGCAGAAGGGACATGCCCCTTATCACTGAAGCTTTCTTT
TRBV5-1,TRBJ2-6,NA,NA,CASSLAGGRSGANVLTF,TGCGCCAGCAGCTTGGCTGGCGGCCGCTCTGGGGCCAACGTCCTGACTTTC
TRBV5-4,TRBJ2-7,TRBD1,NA,CASSKTGGYEQYF,TGTGCCAGCAGCAAGACAGGGGGCTACGAGCAGTACTTC
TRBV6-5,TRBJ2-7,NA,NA,CASSPPRGGSYEQYF,TGTGCCAGCAGCCCCCCAAGGGGAGGCTCCTACGAGCAGTACTTC
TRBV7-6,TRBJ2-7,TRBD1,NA,CASSLGGQGLPLSYEQYF,TGTGCCAGCAGCTTAGGGGGACAGGGACTACCATTGTCCTACGAGCAGTACTTC
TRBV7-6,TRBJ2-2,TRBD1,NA,CASSQGQGGQPGELFF,TGTGCCAGCAGCCAAGGACAGGGGGGACAACCCGGGGAGCTGTTTTTT
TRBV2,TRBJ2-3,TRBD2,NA,CASSEGGTSGAKTQYF,TGTGCCAGCAGTGAAGGAGGGACTAGCGGGGCCAAGACGCAGTATTTT
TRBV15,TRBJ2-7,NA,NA,CATSRGETGREQYF,TGTGCCACCAGCAGAGGAGAAACCGGGCGGGAGCAGTACTTC
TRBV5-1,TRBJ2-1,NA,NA,CASTTGTGDNEQFF,TGCGCCAGCACCACCGGGACGGGAGACAATGAGCAGTTCTTC
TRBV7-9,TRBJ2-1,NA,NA,CASSRSGSRGEQFF,TGTGCCAGCAGCCGATCCGGTTCCCGGGGCGAGCAGTTCTTC
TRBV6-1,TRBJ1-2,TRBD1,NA,CASSEVGTVYGYTF,TGTGCCAGCAGTGAAGTGGGGACAGTCTATGGCTACACCTTC
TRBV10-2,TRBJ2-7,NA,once,CASSGGGPPYEQYF,TGCGCCAGCAGTGGTGGGGGACCTCCCTACGAGCAGTACTTC
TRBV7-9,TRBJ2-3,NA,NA,CASSFSGDTQYF,TGTGCCAGCAGCTTTTCGGGTGATACGCAGTATTTT
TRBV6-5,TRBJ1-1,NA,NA,CASSTTDRYTEAFF,TGTGCCAGCAGTACCACTGACAGGTACACTGAAGCTTTCTTT
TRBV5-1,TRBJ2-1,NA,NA,CASRPDLDGEQFF,TGCGCCAGCAGACCGGACCTCGACGGTGAGCAGTTCTTC
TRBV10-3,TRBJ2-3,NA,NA,CAISESYRGVGTDTQYF,TGTGCCATCAGTGAGTCGTATAGGGGAGTGGGGACAGATACGCAGTATTTT
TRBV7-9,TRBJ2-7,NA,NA,CASSLLGGGPYEQYF,TGTGCCAGCTCCCTCCTTGGAGGGGGGCCCTACGAGCAGTACTTC
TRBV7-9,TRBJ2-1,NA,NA,CASSLGGARVNEQFF,TGTGCCAGCAGCTTAGGGGGGGCCCGTGTAAATGAGCAGTTCTTC